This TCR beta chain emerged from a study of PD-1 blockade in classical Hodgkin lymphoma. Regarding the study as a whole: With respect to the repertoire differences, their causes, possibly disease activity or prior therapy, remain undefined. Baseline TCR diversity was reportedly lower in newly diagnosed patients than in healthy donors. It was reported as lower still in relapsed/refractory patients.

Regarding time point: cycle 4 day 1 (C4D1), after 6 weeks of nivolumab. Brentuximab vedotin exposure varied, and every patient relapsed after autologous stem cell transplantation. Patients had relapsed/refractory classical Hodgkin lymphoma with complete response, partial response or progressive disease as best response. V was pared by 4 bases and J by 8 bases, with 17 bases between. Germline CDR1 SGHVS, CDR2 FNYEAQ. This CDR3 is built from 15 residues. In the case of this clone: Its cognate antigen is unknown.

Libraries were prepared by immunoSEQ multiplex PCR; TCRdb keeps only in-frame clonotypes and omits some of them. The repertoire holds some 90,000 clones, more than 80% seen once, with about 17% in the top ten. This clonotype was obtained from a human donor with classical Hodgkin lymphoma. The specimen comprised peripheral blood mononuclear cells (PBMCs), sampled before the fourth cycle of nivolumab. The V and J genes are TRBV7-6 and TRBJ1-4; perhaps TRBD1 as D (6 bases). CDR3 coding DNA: TGTGCCAGCAGCTCTCAACAGGGATTTAACGAAAAACTGTTTTTT. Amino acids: CASSSQQGFNEKLFF.